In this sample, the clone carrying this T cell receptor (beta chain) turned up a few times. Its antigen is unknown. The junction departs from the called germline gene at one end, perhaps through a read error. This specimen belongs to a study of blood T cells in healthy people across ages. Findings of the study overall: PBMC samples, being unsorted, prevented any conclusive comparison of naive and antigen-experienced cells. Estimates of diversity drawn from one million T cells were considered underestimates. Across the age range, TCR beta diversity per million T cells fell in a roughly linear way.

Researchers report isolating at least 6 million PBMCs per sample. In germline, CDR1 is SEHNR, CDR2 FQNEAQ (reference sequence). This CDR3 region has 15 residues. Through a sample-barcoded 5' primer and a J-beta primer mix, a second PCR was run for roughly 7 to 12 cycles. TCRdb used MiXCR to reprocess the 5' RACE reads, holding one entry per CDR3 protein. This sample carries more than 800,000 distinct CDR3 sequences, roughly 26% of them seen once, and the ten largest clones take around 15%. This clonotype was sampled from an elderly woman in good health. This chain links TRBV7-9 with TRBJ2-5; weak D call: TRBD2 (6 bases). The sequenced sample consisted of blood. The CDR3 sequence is CASSSGRGNQENQYF. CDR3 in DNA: TGTGCCAGCAGCAGCGGGCGGGGCAACCAAGAGAACCAGTACTTC. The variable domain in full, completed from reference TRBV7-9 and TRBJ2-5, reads DTGVSQNPRHKITKRGQNVTFRCDPISEHNRLYWYRQTLGQGPEFLTYFQNEAQLEKSRLLSDRFSAERPKGSFSTLEIQRTEQGDSAMYLCASSSGRGNQENQYFGPGTRLLVL.